The sequence of this T cell receptor (beta chain) was determined in a study of T cell clonotyping in hematopoietic cell transplantation. Findings of the study overall: Few recipient clonotypes overlapped donors; over 97% were de novo at given depth.

The CDR3 totals 15 residues. Trimming removed 4 bases from V and 2 bases from J; junction bases left unmatched: 8. The germline CDR1 and CDR2 sequences are SGHTA and FQGNSA. On this clone: Its cognate antigen is unknown.

Sequencing was performed with immunoSEQ multiplex PCR; in TCRdb, only in-frame clones are kept and a portion is missing. The sample holds tens of thousands of clones; over 70% are singletons and the top ten take around 1.8%. This chain links TRBV7-2 with TRBJ2-7; TRBD2 aligns across 7 bases. Material: peripheral blood mononuclear cells. The TCR was taken from a woman in her thirties or forties in good health. Some clones in this sample may be carry-over from other donors' samples. Here the CDR3 DNA reads TGTGCCAGCAGCTACGGACTAGTAGGGGCCTACGAGCAGTACTTC. Translation: CASSYGLVGAYEQYF.